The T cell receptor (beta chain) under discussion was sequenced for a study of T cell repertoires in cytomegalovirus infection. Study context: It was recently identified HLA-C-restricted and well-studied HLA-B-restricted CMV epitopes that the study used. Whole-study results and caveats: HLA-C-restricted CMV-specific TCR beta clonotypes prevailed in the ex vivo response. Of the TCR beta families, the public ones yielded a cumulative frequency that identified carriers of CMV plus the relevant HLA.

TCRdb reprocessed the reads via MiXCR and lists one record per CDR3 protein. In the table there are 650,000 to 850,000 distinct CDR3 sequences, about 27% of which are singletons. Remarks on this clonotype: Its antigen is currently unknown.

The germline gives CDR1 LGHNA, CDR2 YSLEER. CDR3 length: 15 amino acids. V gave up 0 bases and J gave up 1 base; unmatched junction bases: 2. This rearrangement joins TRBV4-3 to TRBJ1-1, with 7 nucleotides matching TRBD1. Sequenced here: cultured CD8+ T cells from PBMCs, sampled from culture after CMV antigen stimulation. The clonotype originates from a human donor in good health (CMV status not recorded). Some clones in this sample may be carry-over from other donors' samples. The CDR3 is CASSQDQGGNTEAFF. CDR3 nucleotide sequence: TGCGCCAGCAGCCAAGATCAGGGGGGGAACACTGAAGCTTTCTTT.